This T cell receptor (beta chain) stems from a study of blood T cell repertoires in COVID-19 (dated by TCRdb to the early 2020s). With regard to the full study: Samples from collaborators originated in the United States, Italy and Spain and spanned both the acute and convalescent phases of COVID-19. The samples were drawn from the first 160 participants of the ongoing ImmuneRACE study and from over 950 subjects provided by 6 global collaborators. The material from the prospective study consisted of cDNA or gDNA derived from T cells, B-cell-depleted T cells, or PBMCs. Nearly every sample came with metadata listing a de-identified subject ID, COVID-19 status, age in years and sex. Deeply sampled blood TCRbeta repertoires from subjects exposed to, actively infected with, or recovered from COVID-19 were included in the dataset. The repertoires were released in a freely available public database intended as a resource for research on the immune response to SARS-CoV-2. Where available, HLA class I and class II types were obtained from metadata supplied by the sample provider rather than from assay-based typing.

Collaborating institutions collected whole blood in K2EDTA tubes following their own protocols. For TCRbeta analysis, collaborators shipped samples in one of three forms: frozen whole blood, isolated PBMCs, or DNA extracted from either of those sample types. Findings and caveats that apply to the study as a whole: How much clinical and demographic metadata was included differed by source and by participant, and the metadata was provided uncurated.

Comments on this clone: No cognate antigen has been identified for it. There are no base qualities to consult, and no much larger clone falls within one base.

TCRbeta CDR3 regions were amplified from genomic DNA using the immunoSEQ Assay, a bias-controlled multiplex PCR. The study's own analysis went as follows. The number of nucleated cells in each sample was estimated by amplification of reference gene primers within the assay. To quantify the absolute abundance of each unique TCRbeta CDR3 rearrangement, sequence reads were collapsed and filtered. For each sample, productive Simpson clonality was calculated by taking the square root of Simpson's diversity index across productive rearrangements. The clones in this table, taken by TCRdb from immuneACCESS, are in-frame only. Not every clone is retained; where verified, under half of the shortfall comes from an unresolved V gene, and the cause of the rest is unknown. V, J and clone size reflect that table, while D and trimming were determined from the DNA. The sample table shows 350,000 to 550,000 clones, and roughly 89% are seen once. The biggest ten clones account for 4.3% of the sample.

The CDR1 and CDR2 encoded by the germline V gene are SGHTA and FQGNSA. V trim: 5 bases; J trim: 9 bases; unmatched bases: 15. Reading from cysteine to phenylalanine, the CDR3 counts 17 amino acids. Of all the DNA, just the CDR3 is kept, 51 bases in frame from base 1. This receptor chain uses TRBV7-2 and TRBJ1-6, with 8 central nucleotides matching TRBD1. The clonotype comes from a woman under 40 with acute or convalescent COVID-19. Input material: peripheral blood. CDR3 protein: CASSPRNRGFVSSPLHF. Read as DNA, the sequence is TGTGCCAGCAGCCCGAGGAACAGGGGGTTTGTGAGTTCACCCCTCCACTTT.